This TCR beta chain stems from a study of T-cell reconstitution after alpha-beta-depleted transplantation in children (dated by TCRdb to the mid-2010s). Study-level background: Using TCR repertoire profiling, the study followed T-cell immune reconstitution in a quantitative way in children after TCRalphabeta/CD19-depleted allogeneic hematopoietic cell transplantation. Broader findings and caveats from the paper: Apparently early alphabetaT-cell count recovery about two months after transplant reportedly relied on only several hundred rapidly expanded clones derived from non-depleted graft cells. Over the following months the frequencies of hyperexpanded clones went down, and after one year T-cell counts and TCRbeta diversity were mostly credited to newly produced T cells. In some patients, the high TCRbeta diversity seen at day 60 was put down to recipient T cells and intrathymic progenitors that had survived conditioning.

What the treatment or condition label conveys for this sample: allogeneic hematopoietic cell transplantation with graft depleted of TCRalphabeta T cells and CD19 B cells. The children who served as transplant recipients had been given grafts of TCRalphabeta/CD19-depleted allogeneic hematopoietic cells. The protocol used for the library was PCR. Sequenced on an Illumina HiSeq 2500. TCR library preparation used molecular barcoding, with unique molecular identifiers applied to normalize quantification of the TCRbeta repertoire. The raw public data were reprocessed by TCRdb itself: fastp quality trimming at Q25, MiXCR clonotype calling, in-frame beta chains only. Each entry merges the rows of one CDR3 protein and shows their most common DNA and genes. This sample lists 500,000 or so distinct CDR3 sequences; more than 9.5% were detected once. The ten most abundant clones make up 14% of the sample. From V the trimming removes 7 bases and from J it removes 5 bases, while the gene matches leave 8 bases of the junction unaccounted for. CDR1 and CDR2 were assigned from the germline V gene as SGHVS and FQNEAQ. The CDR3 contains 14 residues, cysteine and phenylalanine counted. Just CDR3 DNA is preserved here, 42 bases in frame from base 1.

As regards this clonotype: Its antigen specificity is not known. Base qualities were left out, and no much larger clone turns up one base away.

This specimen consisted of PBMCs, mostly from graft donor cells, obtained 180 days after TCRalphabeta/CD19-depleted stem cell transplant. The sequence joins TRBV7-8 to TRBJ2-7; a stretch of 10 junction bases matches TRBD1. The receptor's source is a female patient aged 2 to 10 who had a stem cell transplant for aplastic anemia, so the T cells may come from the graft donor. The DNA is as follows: TGTGCCAGCACCCACCGGGACAGGGGCAACGAGCAGTACTTC. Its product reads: CASTHRDRGNEQYF.